The rows below give T cell receptor beta chains drawn from one sample of a study of T cell changes during pregnancy in multiple sclerosis. The table came from immunoSEQ multiplex PCR; TCRdb's copy has only in-frame clones and leaves some out. The sample lists over 90,000 clones; roughly nine tenths were seen once. Sequencing used peripheral blood, obtained in the second trimester of pregnancy. The receptors were gathered from a female donor in good health, enrolled as a control in a pregnancy study. The CDR3 runs from the conserved cysteine through the conserved F or W. Fields, in order: D gene, V gene, J gene, clone size, CDR3 protein, CDR3 DNA. D genes are given only for firm matches. Clone size appears in some rows only: once, few, many, or a class for an expanded clone.

NA,TRBV11-2,TRBJ1-3,once,CASSLESGQRPGNTIYF,TGTGCCAGCAGCTTAGAATCCGGACAGCGCCCTGGAAACACCATATATTTT
NA,TRBV15,TRBJ1-2,NA,CATSRDVGSPLYGYTF,TGTGCCACCAGCAGAGATGTCGGGTCCCCGCTCTATGGCTACACCTTC
NA,TRBV7-9,TRBJ1-2,NA,CASSGQLNYGYTF,TGTGCCAGCAGCGGGCAGCTTAACTATGGCTACACCTTC
NA,TRBV28,TRBJ2-1,NA,CASGGLQGNEQFF,TGTGCCAGCGGGGGGTTACAGGGGAATGAGCAGTTCTTC
TRBD1,TRBV28,TRBJ1-3,NA,CASSPAKTGVRNTIYF,TGTGCCAGCAGCCCCGCGAAAACAGGGGTTAGAAACACCATATATTTT
NA,TRBV6-1,TRBJ1-5,NA,CASSEPGGAGNQPQHF,TGTGCCAGCAGTGAGCCTGGGGGCGCCGGCAATCAGCCCCAGCATTTT
NA,TRBV2,TRBJ1-4,once,CASSYDRRNEKLFF,TGTGCCAGCAGCTATGACAGGCGGAATGAAAAACTGTTTTTT
TRBD1,TRBV7-9,TRBJ1-6,NA,CASSFAGGTGPSPLHF,TGTGCCAGCAGCTTTGCCGGGGGGACAGGGCCGTCACCCCTCCACTTT
NA,TRBV4-2,TRBJ1-6,NA,CASSQVAGARSPLHF,TGTGCCAGCAGCCAAGTAGCGGGGGCGCGTTCACCCCTCCACTTT
NA,TRBV7-9,TRBJ2-7,once,CASSFPQADTSSYEQYF,TGTGCCAGCAGCTTTCCCCAGGCCGATACATCCTCCTACGAGCAGTACTTC
TRBD1,TRBV25-1,TRBJ1-2,NA,CASSDSAGGGPYYGYTF,TGTGCCAGCAGTGATTCAGCAGGGGGCGGCCCGTACTATGGCTACACCTTC
NA,TRBV25-1,TRBJ2-5,once,CASSESRAWETQYF,TGTGCCAGCAGTGAGTCCAGGGCTTGGGAGACCCAGTACTTC
TRBD2,TRBV10-1,TRBJ2-1,NA,CASSEWLAGDNEQFF,TGCGCCAGCAGTGAGTGGCTAGCGGGAGACAATGAGCAGTTCTTC
TRBD2,TRBV2,TRBJ2-3,NA,CASSYSGGTDTQYF,TGTGCCAGCAGTTACAGCGGGGGGACAGATACGCAGTATTTT
NA,TRBV4-3,TRBJ1-2,once,CASSPNRNYGYTF,TGCGCCAGCAGCCCCAACAGGAACTATGGCTACACCTTC
NA,TRBV30,TRBJ2-7,NA,CAWTHPVENYEQYF,TGTGCCTGGACGCACCCCGTGGAGAACTACGAGCAGTACTTC
TRBD1,TRBV11-2,TRBJ2-2,NA,CASSHGQGTNTGELFF,TGTGCCAGCAGTCACGGACAGGGGACGAACACCGGGGAGCTGTTTTTT
NA,TRBV5-6,TRBJ1-1,NA,CASSRQGMNTEAFF,TGTGCCAGCAGCAGGCAGGGCATGAACACTGAAGCTTTCTTT
NA,TRBV7-9,TRBJ2-1,once,CASSLGGMASEQFF,TGTGCCAGCAGCTTAGGAGGGATGGCCAGTGAGCAGTTCTTC
TRBD1,TRBV5-4,TRBJ2-2,NA,CASSLTGGGPGELFF,TGTGCCAGCAGCTTAACAGGGGGCGGTCCCGGGGAGCTGTTTTTT
TRBD2,TRBV5-1,TRBJ2-3,NA,CASSSGLAGSTDTQYF,TGCGCCAGCAGTTCGGGACTAGCGGGATCCACAGATACGCAGTATTTT
TRBD2,TRBV5-1,TRBJ2-3,NA,CASSRVGGSGTDTQYF,TGCGCCAGCAGCCGGGTCGGGGGGAGCGGAACAGATACGCAGTATTTT
TRBD1,TRBV19,TRBJ2-7,few,CASSIETGIGYEQYF,TGTGCCAGTAGTATAGAGACAGGGATTGGGTACGAGCAGTACTTC
NA,TRBV5-1,TRBJ1-3,NA,CASSVDTVSGNTIYF,TGCGCCAGCAGCGTTGACACCGTCTCTGGAAACACCATATATTTT